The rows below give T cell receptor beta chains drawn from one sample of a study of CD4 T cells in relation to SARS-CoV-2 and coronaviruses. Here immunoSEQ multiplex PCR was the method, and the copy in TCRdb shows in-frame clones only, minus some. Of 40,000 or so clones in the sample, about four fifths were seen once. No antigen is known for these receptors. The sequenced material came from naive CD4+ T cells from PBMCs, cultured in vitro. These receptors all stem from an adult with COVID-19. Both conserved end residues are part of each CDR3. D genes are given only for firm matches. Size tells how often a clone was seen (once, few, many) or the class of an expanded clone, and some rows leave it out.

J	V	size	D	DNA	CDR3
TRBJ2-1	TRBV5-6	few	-	TGTGCCAGCAGCTTGGCCTCTAGCAGAGATGAGCAGTTCTTC	CASSLASSRDEQFF
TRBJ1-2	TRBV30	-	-	TGTGCCTGGAGGCGGGGGGCGGTTGGCTATGGCTACACCTTC	CAWRRGAVGYGYTF
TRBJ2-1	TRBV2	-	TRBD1	TGTGCCAGCAGGGCAATAAGACAGGGGGTGGGCTACAATGAGCAGTTCTTC	CASRAIRQGVGYNEQFF
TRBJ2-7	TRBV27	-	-	TGTGCCAGCAGTTCCCGGACAGACTACGAGCAGTACTTC	CASSSRTDYEQYF
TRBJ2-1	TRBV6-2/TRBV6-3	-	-	TGTGCCAGCAGTTACTCGACTAGGACCTCCAATGAGCAGTTCTTC	CASSYSTRTSNEQFF
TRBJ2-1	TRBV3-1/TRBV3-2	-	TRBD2	TGTGCCAGCAGCCAACGCATCGGACTAGCGGGAGCCACGCGGTTATACAATGAGCAGTTCTTC	CASSQRIGLAGATRLYNEQFF
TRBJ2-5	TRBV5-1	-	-	TGCGCCAGCAGCTTTTGGTTGCAAGAGACCCAGTACTTC	CASSFWLQETQYF
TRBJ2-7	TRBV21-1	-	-	TGTGCCAGCAGCAGGCCCCCACAGCTCTCCTACGAGCAGTACTTC	CASSRPPQLSYEQYF
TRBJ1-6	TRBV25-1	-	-	TGTGCCAGCAGTCGGGGGATGGCAGTGTCCTCACCCCTCCACTTT	CASSRGMAVSSPLHF
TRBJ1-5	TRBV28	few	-	TGTGCCAGCAGCGAGGGCCTTTACAGCAATCAGCCCCAGCATTTT	CASSEGLYSNQPQHF
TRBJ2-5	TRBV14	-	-	TGTGCCAGCAGCCTACGGGCCGCCCTTCGAGGGACCCAGTACTTC	CASSLRAALRGTQYF
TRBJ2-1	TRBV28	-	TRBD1	TGTGCCAGCAGTTCGCCCCCGACCGGGACAGGGCCCTACAATGAGCAGTTCTTC	CASSSPPTGTGPYNEQFF
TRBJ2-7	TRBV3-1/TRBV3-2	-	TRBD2	TGTGCCAGCAGCTCCGGGGTAGCGGGAGATAACGAGCAGTACTTC	CASSSGVAGDNEQYF
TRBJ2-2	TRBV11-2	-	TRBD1	TGTGCCAGCAGCCCATCGGACAGGGAAAGGTTTGGCACCGGGGAGCTGTTTTTT	CASSPSDRERFGTGELFF
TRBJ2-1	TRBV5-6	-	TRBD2	TGTGCCAGCAGCTTTTTGACTAGCGGGAGCTTCGATGAGCAGTTCTTC	CASSFLTSGSFDEQFF
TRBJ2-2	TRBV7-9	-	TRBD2	TGTGCCAGCAGCTTAAGCGGGACCCGCCCCGGGGAGCTGTTTTTT	CASSLSGTRPGELFF
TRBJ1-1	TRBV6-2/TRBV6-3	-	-	TGTGCCAGCAGTTTTGAGGGAAGCTACACTGAAGCTTTCTTT	CASSFEGSYTEAFF
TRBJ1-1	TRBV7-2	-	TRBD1	TGTGCCAGCAGCTTCCATGGACAGGGTGGCACTGAAGCTTTCTTT	CASSFHGQGGTEAFF
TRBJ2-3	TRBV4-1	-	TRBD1	TGCGCCAGCAGCCAAGGGGGACAGAGCACAGATACGCAGTATTTT	CASSQGGQSTDTQYF
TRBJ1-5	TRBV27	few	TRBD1	TGTGCCAGCAGTTTCATTGGGACAGCTAATCAGCCCCAGCATTTT	CASSFIGTANQPQHF
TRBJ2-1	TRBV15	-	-	TGTGCCACCAGCAGCGGAGGGGGCAATGAGCAGTTCTTC	CATSSGGGNEQFF
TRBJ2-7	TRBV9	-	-	TGTGCCAGCAGCGTAGGGGCGGGATCCTACGAGCAGTACTTC	CASSVGAGSYEQYF
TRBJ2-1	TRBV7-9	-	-	TGTGCCAGCAGGACTAGGGATAGACGTAATGAGCAGTTCTTC	CASRTRDRRNEQFF
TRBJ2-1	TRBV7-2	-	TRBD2	TGTGCCAGCAGCCCGACTAGCGGGAGCTATGAGCAGTTCTTC	CASSPTSGSYEQFF
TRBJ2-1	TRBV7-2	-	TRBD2	TGTGCCAGCAGGAGATCCGGGACTAGCGGGAAGGATGAGCAGTTCTTC	CASRRSGTSGKDEQFF